A single T cell receptor (beta chain) is shown here with its context. Its antigen is as yet unknown. This entry is derived from a study of T cell responses to AZD1222 COVID-19 vaccine. Study results and limitations: In the spike-specific TCR repertoire, nearly half reportedly target unmutated variant regions. Clonal diversity may have been underestimated, and the donors were mostly white British, with more females than males. Vaccine-related CD4 TCRs covered spike, predominating at 160-218 and 743-854.

The CDR3 loop spans 16 amino acids. With 1 base clipped from V and 4 bases from J, the junction kept 5 bases outside the gene matches. In germline, CDR1 is SGDLS, CDR2 YYNGEE. TCRdb's copy holds only in-frame clones and misses some; the assay was immunoSEQ multiplex PCR. This repertoire shows over 110,000 clones, 75% to 95% found once; its top ten account for around 2.8%. This sequence originates from an adult in good health. J is TRBJ1-4 and V is TRBV9, with TRBD1 identical over 9 bases. The source material was peripheral blood, sampled on day 0 of AZD1222 vaccination. CDR3 in DNA: TGTGCCAGCAGCGTATCGGACAGGGGATATAATGAAAAACTGTTTTTT. Protein product: CASSVSDRGYNEKLFF.